This TCR beta chain was documented in a study of prognosis after radiotherapy for stage I lung cancer. Study background: Oligometastatic NSCLC after surgical resection of the primary tumor was present in 4 to 6 patients, while newly diagnosed primary stage I lung tumors were present in about 15. General study results and limits: The authors did not determine whether the expanded TCR clones were tumor-specific.

This clonotype was seen at least ten times. Its antigen is as yet unknown. With two-round multiplex PCR, TCR beta CDR3 sequences were amplified from genomic DNA. Primers (each specific to one TRBV or TRBJ gene) were used in first-round PCR. TCRdb called the multiplex PCR reads again in MiXCR, with one record for every CDR3 protein. Among 10,000 to 15,000 distinct CDR3 sequences listed, 40% to 55% were seen once. A draw of approximately 6 milliliters of peripheral blood took place at each of two time points. J was trimmed by 4 bases and V by 0 bases; bases with no gene match: 5. Germline V gives CDR1 KGHSH, CDR2 LQKENI. The CDR3 spans 15 residues.

The chain carries TRBV18 and TRBJ1-2; TRBD1 agrees at 7 bases. Sequences were derived from PBMCs, sampled before or after stereotactic body radiation therapy (not recorded which). This clonotype was sampled from a donor at least 50 years old with non-small cell lung cancer. The CDR3 is CASSPPGQPFYGYTF. CDR3 DNA: TGTGCCAGCTCACCACCGGGACAGCCTTTCTATGGCTACACCTTC.